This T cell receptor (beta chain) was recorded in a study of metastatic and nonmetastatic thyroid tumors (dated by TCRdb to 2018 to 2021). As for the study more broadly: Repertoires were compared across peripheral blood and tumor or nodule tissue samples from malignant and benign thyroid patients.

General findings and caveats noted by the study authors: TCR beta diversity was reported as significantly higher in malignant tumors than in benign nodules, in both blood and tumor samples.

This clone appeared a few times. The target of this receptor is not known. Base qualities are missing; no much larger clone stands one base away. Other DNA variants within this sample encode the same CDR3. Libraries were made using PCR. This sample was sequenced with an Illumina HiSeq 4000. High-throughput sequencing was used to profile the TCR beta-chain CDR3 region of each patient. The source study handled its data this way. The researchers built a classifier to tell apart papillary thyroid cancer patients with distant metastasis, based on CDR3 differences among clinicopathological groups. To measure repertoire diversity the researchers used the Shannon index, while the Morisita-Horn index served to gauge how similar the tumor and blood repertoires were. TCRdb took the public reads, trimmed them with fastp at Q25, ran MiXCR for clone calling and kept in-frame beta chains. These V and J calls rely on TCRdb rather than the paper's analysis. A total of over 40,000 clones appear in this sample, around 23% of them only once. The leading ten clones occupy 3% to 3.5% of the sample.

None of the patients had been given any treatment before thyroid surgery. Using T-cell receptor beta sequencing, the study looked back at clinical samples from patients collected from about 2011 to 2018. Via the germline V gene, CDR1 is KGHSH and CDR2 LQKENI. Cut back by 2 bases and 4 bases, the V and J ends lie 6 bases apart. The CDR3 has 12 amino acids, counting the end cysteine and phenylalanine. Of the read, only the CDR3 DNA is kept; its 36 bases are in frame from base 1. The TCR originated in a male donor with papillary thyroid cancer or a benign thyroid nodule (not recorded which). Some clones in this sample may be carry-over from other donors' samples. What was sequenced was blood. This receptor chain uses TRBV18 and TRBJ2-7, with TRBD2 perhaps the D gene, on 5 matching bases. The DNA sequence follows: TGTGCCAGCTCACCAGGGGAGTACGAGCAGTACTTC. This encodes CASSPGEYEQYF.